A single sample is the source of the 16 T cell receptor beta chains below, sequenced in a study of blood T cells in healthy people across ages. Primed by a sample-barcoded 5' primer and a J-beta primer mix, a second PCR proceeded for roughly 6 to 12 cycles. TCRdb independently ran MiXCR on the 5' RACE reads; one entry per CDR3 protein. Found here are 1.5 million to 2 million distinct CDR3 sequences, about 50% of them singletons; the top ten hold 2.1%. Sequences were obtained from blood. The receptor source for this set is a woman aged 40 to 50 in good health.

V and J are TRBV7-2 and TRBJ2-7; 7 bases match TRBD1. The end of the DNA fits TRBJ2-4 better, so the J call may be wrong. Germline-derived CDR1 and CDR2 are SGHTA and FQGNSA. CDR3 length: 13 amino acids. The CDR3 DNA reads as TGTGCCAGCAGCTCCCGACAGGGCCACATTCAGTACTTC. It is translated as CASSSRQGHIQYF.

The chain employs TRBV4-3 and TRBJ1-6; D possibly corresponds to TRBD1 (6 bases). CDR1 and CDR2 from the germline V gene are LGHNA and YSLEER. V was clipped by 4 bases and J by 9 bases, with 13 bases between them. This CDR3 contains 14 residues. The CDR3 reads CASSLQGRSSPLHF. The CDR3 DNA reads as TGCGCCAGCAGCCTCCAGGGGCGCAGTTCACCCCTCCACTTT.

The rearrangement uses TRBV15 and TRBJ2-5, with 7 nucleotides matching TRBD1. This CDR3 is built from 15 residues. Losses at the gene ends were 0 bases for V and 4 bases for J; bases not matched to a gene: 5. CDR1 is LNHNV and CDR2 is YYDKDF in the germline V gene (reference sequence). The CDR3 region is CATSRERQGIETQYF. The CDR3 nucleotides are TGTGCCACCAGCAGAGAGAGACAGGGCATAGAGACCCAGTACTTC. Variable domain in full (rest from reference TRBV15 and TRBJ2-5): DAMVIQNPRYQVTQFGKPVTLSCSQTLNHNVMYWYQQKSSQAPKLLFHYYDKDFNNEADTPDNFQSRRPNTSFCFLDIRSPGLGDTAMYLCATSRERQGIETQYFGPGTRLLVL.

The V gene is TRBV9, the J gene TRBJ2-1; the match to TRBD1 covers 8 bases. The CDR3 contains 15 residues. Germline CDR1 is SGDLS and CDR2 is YYNGEE. V was clipped by 0 bases and J by 3 bases; unmatched bases: 2. CDR3: CASSVGTGHYNEQFF. DNA of the CDR3: TGTGCCAGCAGCGTAGGGACAGGGCACTACAATGAGCAGTTCTTC. Based on the CDR3 plus reference TRBV9 and TRBJ2-1, the full variable domain is DSGVTQTPKHLITATGQRVTLRCSPRSGDLSVYWYQQSLDQGLQFLIQYYNGEERAKGNILERFSAQQFPDLHSELNLSSLELGDSALYFCASSVGTGHYNEQFFGPGTRLTVL.

V usage is TRBV5-1 and J usage is TRBJ1-1; D call uncertain. Deletions cut 5 bases from V and 1 base from J, with 9 bases between. This CDR3 spans 13 amino acids. Germline V gives CDR1 SGHRS, CDR2 YFSETQ. DNA for the CDR3: TGCGCCAGCAGTAGGAGTTCGAACACTGAAGCTTTCTTT. Translating gives CASSRSSNTEAFF.

The gene calls are TRBV7-8 and TRBJ2-7; 7 bases are shared with TRBD1. The better agreement between TRBJ2-5 and the DNA end casts doubt on the J call. The length of the CDR3 is 15 residues. Germline CDR1 reads SGHVS; CDR2 reads FQNEAQ. Here the CDR3 reads CASSSRQGSLETQYF. In DNA, the CDR3 is TGTGCCAGCAGCTCTAGACAGGGATCTTTGGAGACCCAGTACTTC.

The chain links TRBV4-3 to TRBJ1-5; the D gene is possibly TRBD1 (5 bases). The CDR3 is 15 amino acids. Trimming removed 0 bases from V and 4 bases from J, with 10 bases in between. Germline CDR1 is LGHNA and CDR2 is YSLEER. Here the CDR3 reads CASSQDGAANQPQHF. The CDR3 DNA reads TGCGCCAGCAGCCAAGATGGGGCGGCGAATCAGCCCCAGCATTTT.

The sample holds one count of this clonotype. The chain recombines TRBV7-2 with TRBJ2-4, with a weak D call TRBD1 (7 bases). The DNA end is a closer match to TRBJ2-7, so the J assignment may be wrong. This CDR3 is 15 amino acids long. CDR1 is SGHTA, CDR2 FQGNSA, per germline. CDR3 protein: CASSLEARGAYEQYF. CDR3 DNA: TGTGCCAGCAGCTTAGAGGCCAGGGGGGCCTACGAGCAGTACTTC.

CDR3 region: CASSPPRGRGGTNEQFF. Here the CDR3 DNA reads TGTGCCAGCAGCCCTCCGAGGGGGCGGGGGGGAACCAATGAGCAGTTCTTC. The chain has TRBV4-2 and TRBJ2-1; 9 positions agree with TRBD2. CDR1 is LGHNA and CDR2 is YNFKEQ in the germline V gene. J lost 6 bases, V lost 4 bases, and 13 bases had no gene match. There are 17 residues in the CDR3.

The chain links TRBV7-2 to TRBJ1-2; 8 nucleotides agree with TRBD1. The CDR3 runs to 13 residues. V gave up 1 base and J gave up 10 bases; unmatched junction bases: 5. Germline V gene lookup returns CDR1 SGHTA and CDR2 FQGNSA. CDR3 nucleotide sequence: TGTGCCAGCAGCTTAGACTCACAGGGGGACTACACCTTC. Encoded protein: CASSLDSQGDYTF.

This clonotype turned up a few times. The V call is TRBV20-1, the J call TRBJ1-4, with TRBD1 identical over 7 bases. V was pared by 6 bases and J by 7 bases, with 5 bases of the junction left unmatched. CDR3 size: 12 residues. Germline CDR1 DFQATT, CDR2 SNEGSKA (reference sequence). The CDR3 nucleotides read TGCAGTGCCCTCGGGACAGCTGAAAAACTGTTTTTT. It encodes CSALGTAEKLFF.

This chain joins TRBV6-5 and TRBJ2-1; TRBD1 might be the D (5 bases). The V end lost 2 bases, the J end lost 15 bases, and 20 bases lay between the germline ends. Germline V CDR1 and CDR2: MNHEY, SVGAGI. The CDR3 totals 14 residues. In DNA form, the CDR3 reads TGTGCCAGCAGTTACCATTCGGAACAGGCAAGGGGGTTCTTC. It translates to CASSYHSEQARGFF.

The chain joins TRBV3-1 to TRBJ2-3; D gene uncertain. The CDR3 sequence is 14 residues long. The V gene lost 1 base and the J gene lost 3 bases, with 8 bases spanning the gap. From germline, CDR1 is LGHDT and CDR2 YNNKEL (reference sequence). CDR3 in DNA: TGTGCCAGCAGCCAAGCATCTGGGACAGATACGCAGTATTTT. Its translation is CASSQASGTDTQYF.

This chain links TRBV7-2 with TRBJ2-3, with D perhaps TRBD2 (6 bases). The V and J ends lost 9 bases and 2 bases respectively, with 18 bases between them. This CDR3 has 15 residues. Germline V gives CDR1 SGHTA, CDR2 FQGNSA. The CDR3 DNA follows: TGTGCCAGTGCAGCCAGTCGGGACTCCACAGATACGCAGTATTTT. Protein product: CASAASRDSTDTQYF. The full variable domain, rest sourced from reference TRBV7-2 and TRBJ2-3, is GAGVSQSPSNKVTEKGKDVELRCDPISGHTALYWYRQSLGQGLEFLIYFQGNSAPDKSGLPSDRFSAERTGGSVSTLTIQRTQQEDSAVYLCASAASRDSTDTQYFGPGTRLTVL.

This clonotype was detected only a few times. The chain combines TRBV27 with TRBJ2-4, with 12 nucleotides matching TRBD1. The CDR3 sequence is 16 residues long. Germline values: CDR1 MNHEY, CDR2 SMNVEV (reference sequence). V gave up 6 bases and J gave up 13 bases; unmatched junction bases: 16. In nucleotides, the CDR3 is TGTGCCAGCAGCGCCCTTTCGGGACAGGGGGCGGTTGAGCAGTACTTC. It specifies CASSALSGQGAVEQYF.

The chain recombines TRBV13 with TRBJ2-1, with D perhaps given as TRBD1 or TRBD2 (7 bases each). V lost 5 bases to trimming and J lost 6 bases, with 17 bases between them. The CDR3 totals 15 residues. Germline-derived CDR1 and CDR2 are PRHDT and FYEKMQ (reference sequence). CDR3 DNA: TGTGCCAGCAGCCAGGGGGGGAGCAGTCTCAATGAGCAGTTCTTC. Translation: CASSQGGSSLNEQFF.